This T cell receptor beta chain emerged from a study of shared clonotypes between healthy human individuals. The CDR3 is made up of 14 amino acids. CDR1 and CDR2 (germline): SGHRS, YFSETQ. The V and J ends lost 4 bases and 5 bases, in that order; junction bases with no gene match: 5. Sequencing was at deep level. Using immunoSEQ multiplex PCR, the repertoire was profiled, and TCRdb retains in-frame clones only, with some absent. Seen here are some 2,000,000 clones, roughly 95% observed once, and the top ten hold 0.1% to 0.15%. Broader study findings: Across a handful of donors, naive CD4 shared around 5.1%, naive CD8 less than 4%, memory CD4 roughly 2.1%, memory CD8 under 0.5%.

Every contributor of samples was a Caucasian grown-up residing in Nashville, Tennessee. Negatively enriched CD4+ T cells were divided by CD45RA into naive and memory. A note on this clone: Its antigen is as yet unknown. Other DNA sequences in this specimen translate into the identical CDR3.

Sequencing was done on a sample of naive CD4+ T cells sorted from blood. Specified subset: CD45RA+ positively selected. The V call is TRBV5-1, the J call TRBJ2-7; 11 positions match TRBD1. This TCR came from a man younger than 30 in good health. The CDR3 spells CASSLGQGADEQYF. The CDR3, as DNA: TGCGCCAGCAGCCTAGGACAGGGGGCCGACGAGCAGTACTTC.